This entry lists 16 T cell receptor beta chains sequenced from one sample in a study of T cell changes during pregnancy in multiple sclerosis. Some clones are missing from TCRdb's copy, which holds only in-frame ones; the method was immunoSEQ multiplex PCR. The table includes fewer than 85,000 clones, more than 90% detected once. The input for sequencing was peripheral blood, taken in the second trimester of pregnancy. The receptors shown here come from a female donor with multiple sclerosis, enrolled in a pregnancy study.

The CDR3 DNA reads as TGTGCCAGCAGCTCCACGGGCAATGAGCAGTTCTTC. Translation gives CASSSTGNEQFF. The chain links TRBV7-6 to TRBJ2-1; D unclear. The CDR3 totals 12 residues. Trimming stripped 4 bases from V and 6 bases from J, with 7 bases between. Looked up from germline, CDR1 is SGHVS and CDR2 is FNYEAQ. The complete variable domain, with remaining parts taken from reference TRBV7-6 and TRBJ2-1, reads GAGVSQSPRYKVTKRGQDVALRCDPISGHVSLYWYRQALGQGPEFLTYFNYEAQQDKSGLPNDRFSAERPEGSISTLTIQRTEQRDSAMYRCASSSTGNEQFFGPGTRLTVL.

The V gene is TRBV11-2, the J gene TRBJ1-2; no reliable D call. The germline gives CDR1 SGHAT, CDR2 FQNNGV. The CDR3 consists of 14 residues. V was pared by 4 bases and J by 8 bases, with 17 bases between. DNA of the CDR3: TGTGCCAGCAGCTCATTACGGGGATCGGGAGGCTACACCTTC. It is translated as CASSSLRGSGGYTF. The full variable domain, with the rest looked up from reference TRBV11-2 and TRBJ1-2, is EAGVAQSPRYKIIEKRQSVAFWCNPISGHATLYWYQQILGQGPKLLIQFQNNGVVDDSQLPKDRFSAERLKGVDSTLKIQPAKLEDSAVYLCASSSLRGSGGYTFGSGTRLTVV.

The rearrangement links TRBV27 to TRBJ2-5; D possibly corresponds to TRBD1 (6 bases). The germline CDR1 and CDR2 sequences are MNHEY and SMNVEV (reference sequence). CDR3 length: 15 amino acids. The V end was cut by 3 bases, the J end by 5 bases, with 16 bases between. This CDR3 is CASSFMAGELETQYF. CDR3 nucleotides: TGTGCCAGCAGTTTCATGGCAGGGGAACTCGAGACCCAGTACTTC.

The rearrangement joins TRBV19 to TRBJ2-1, with 7 bases that match TRBD2. Trimming removed 7 bases from V and 9 bases from J; junction bases left unmatched: 6. Germline V gives CDR1 LNHDA, CDR2 SQIVND (reference sequence). The CDR3 loop spans 12 amino acids. The CDR3 loop is CASTYGGGEQFF. CDR3 DNA: TGTGCCAGTACCTATGGGGGGGGTGAGCAGTTCTTC.

This clone was counted once. The chain joins TRBV7-2 to TRBJ2-7; TRBD2 matches at 9 bases. The length of the CDR3 is 16 residues. CDR1 is SGHTA and CDR2 is FQGNSA in the germline V gene. V lost 0 bases to trimming and J lost 2 bases; unmatched junction nucleotides: 5. The CDR3: CASSLAAGGAAYEQYF. The CDR3 nucleotides read TGTGCCAGCAGCTTAGCGGCGGGAGGGGCCGCCTACGAGCAGTACTTC.

This sequence joins TRBV4-3 and TRBJ2-7; 9 bases agree with TRBD2. Trimming cost V 0 bases and J 4 bases; bases outside gene matches: 4. The CDR3 has 15 residues. Germline V gene lookup returns CDR1 LGHNA and CDR2 YSLEER. The CDR3 nucleotides read TGCGCCAGCAGCCAAGAGCGGGAGGGCCTTTACGAGCAGTACTTC. Translation: CASSQEREGLYEQYF.

V is TRBV9 and J is TRBJ1-4; TRBD1 might be the D (6 bases). CDR1 is SGDLS, CDR2 YYNGEE, per germline. V lost 1 base to trimming and J lost 1 base, with 8 bases between them. CDR3 length equals 15 residues. The CDR3 coding sequence is TGTGCCAGCAGCGTACAGGGGATAACTAATGAAAAACTGTTTTTT. It codes for CASSVQGITNEKLFF.

The chain joins TRBV28 to TRBJ2-1, with D possibly TRBD2 on 5 matching bases. CDR1 is MDHEN, CDR2 SYDVKM, per germline. Trimming pared 3 bases from V and 0 bases from J, leaving 12 bases between. The CDR3 spans 16 residues. In nucleotides, the CDR3 is TGTGCCAGCAGTTTTCCCGCGGGCCGCTCCTACAATGAGCAGTTCTTC. Its translation is CASSFPAGRSYNEQFF.

The rearrangement joins TRBV5-6 to TRBJ2-7, with TRBD1 identical over 8 bases. The trim removed 4 bases at V and 6 bases at J, leaving 9 bases unmatched. The germline CDR1 and CDR2 sequences are SGHDT and YYEEEE. This CDR3 region has 14 residues. The CDR3 loop is CASSVTGVPREQYF. The CDR3 nucleotides are TGTGCCAGCAGCGTGACAGGGGTCCCCCGCGAGCAGTACTTC. The full variable domain, with the rest looked up from reference TRBV5-6 and TRBJ2-7, is DAGVTQSPTHLIKTRGQQVTLRCSPKSGHDTVSWYQQALGQGPQFIFQYYEEEERQRGNFPDRFSGHQFPNYSSELNVNALLLGDSALYLCASSVTGVPREQYFGPGTRLTVT.

This CDR3 reads CASSASTTGFYGYTF. The CDR3 DNA sequence: TGTGCCAGCAGCGCAAGTACGACAGGATTCTATGGCTACACCTTC. This sequence joins TRBV9 and TRBJ1-2; tentatively, D is TRBD1 (6 bases). The germline CDR1 and CDR2 sequences are SGDLS and YYNGEE. The CDR3 covers 15 residues. The ends were cut back, 3 bases at V and 4 bases at J, with 16 bases in the middle.

This chain uses TRBV7-2 with TRBJ2-1, with a tentative D call TRBD2 (6 bases). V shed 6 bases and J shed 8 bases, with 14 bases lying between them. CDR1 and CDR2 (germline): SGHTA, FQGNSA. The CDR3 contains 13 residues. DNA for the CDR3: TGTGCCAGCAGGGAGGGCAATTACTATGAGCAGTTCTTC. This codes for CASREGNYYEQFF. Combining the CDR3 with reference TRBV7-2 and TRBJ2-1 gives the whole variable domain GAGVSQSPSNKVTEKGKDVELRCDPISGHTALYWYRQSLGQGLEFLIYFQGNSAPDKSGLPSDRFSAERTGGSVSTLTIQRTQQEDSAVYLCASREGNYYEQFFGPGTRLTVL.

On this clone itself: Its ends do not fully match the called genes, so a read error is possible. CDR3 in amino acids: CASSPRTPGQGVMNTEAFF. The DNA for the CDR3 is TGTGCCAGCAGCCCCCGCACCCCGGGACAGGGCGTCATGAACACTGAGGCTTTCTTT. J is TRBJ1-1 and V is TRBV5-6, with TRBD1 identical over 9 bases. The germline gives CDR1 SGHDT, CDR2 YYEEEE. This CDR3 has 19 amino acids.

The V call is TRBV2, the J call TRBJ1-4; D is ambiguous. This CDR3 is 15 amino acids long. Trimming pared 1 base from V and 11 bases from J, leaving 17 bases between. Germline V gene data show CDR1 as SNHLY and CDR2 as FYNNEI. In DNA, the CDR3 is TGTGCCAGCAGTGAAGAGTTAAGGCCTTCCGGGAAACTGTTTTTT. Translating gives CASSEELRPSGKLFF.

V gene TRBV27 combines with J gene TRBJ1-5; D gene uncertain. Trimming left V 5 bases short and J 5 bases short, with 16 bases between. The germline V gene encodes CDR1 MNHEY and CDR2 SMNVEV (reference sequence). The CDR3 covers 15 residues. The CDR3 sequence: CASSRSGRTDQPQHF. The CDR3 DNA follows: TGTGCCAGCAGTCGGTCAGGCCGAACAGATCAGCCCCAGCATTTT.

This chain connects TRBV6-6 to TRBJ2-7; weak D call: TRBD1 (5 bases). This CDR3 contains 13 residues. Germline CDR1 MNHNY, CDR2 SVGAGI (reference sequence). V gave up 4 bases and J gave up 2 bases, with 9 bases separating them. The CDR3 coding sequence is TGTGCCAGCAGTTTACAGGTCACCTACGAGCAGTACTTC. Translation: CASSLQVTYEQYF.

V usage is TRBV7-8 and J usage is TRBJ2-7, with D possibly TRBD2 on 5 matching bases. Germline V gene lookup returns CDR1 SGHVS and CDR2 FQNEAQ. Trimming took off 1 base at V and 6 bases at J, with 25 bases between the two ends. The CDR3 covers 18 residues. The CDR3 bases are TGTGCCAGCAGCTTAGAGCGGAGGACCCCCGTTTTTCCGGGCGAGCAGTACTTC. Translating gives CASSLERRTPVFPGEQYF. Full variable domain (remainder filled in from reference TRBV7-8 and TRBJ2-7): GAGVSQSPRYKVAKRGQDVALRCDPISGHVSLFWYQQALGQGPEFLTYFQNEAQLDKSGLPSDRFFAERPEGSVSTLKIQRTQQEDSAVYLCASSLERRTPVFPGEQYFGPGTRLTVT.